These T cell receptor beta chains were read from a single sample in a study of CD8 T cells in ankylosing spondylitis. From the 5' RACE reads, TCRdb called clonotypes with MiXCR, one entry per CDR3 protein. Among about 240,000 distinct CDR3 sequences listed, roughly 8.6% were seen once. Sequenced input: blood, either unsorted or a sorted T cell fraction (not recorded which). These receptors originate from a male donor with ankylosing spondylitis or in good health (not recorded which). Both conserved end residues are part of each CDR3. D genes are given only for firm matches. Clone size is shown for a subset of rows, as once, few, many or a class of expanded clone.

j_call: TRBJ1-5; v_call: TRBV24-1; clone_size: many; d_call: -; cdr3_aa: CATSVGGNQPQHF; cdr3_nt: TGTGCCACCAGTGTCGGGGGGAATCAGCCCCAGCATTTT
j_call: TRBJ1-1; v_call: TRBV3-1; clone_size: -; d_call: -; cdr3_aa: CASSRGVNTEAFF; cdr3_nt: TGTGCCAGCAGCCGAGGGGTGAACACTGAAGCTTTCTTT
j_call: TRBJ1-5; v_call: TRBV19; clone_size: few; d_call: -; cdr3_aa: CASSIVYISGGLRNQPQHF; cdr3_nt: TGTGCCAGTAGTATAGTATATATCTCCGGCGGTCTGCGCAATCAGCCCCAGCATTTT
j_call: TRBJ1-6; v_call: TRBV5-1; clone_size: many; d_call: -; cdr3_aa: CASCSGGSSPLHF; cdr3_nt: TGCGCCAGCTGCAGTGGAGGTAGTTCACCCCTCCACTTT
j_call: TRBJ2-1; v_call: TRBV5-5; clone_size: -; d_call: TRBD2; cdr3_aa: CASSAVFAGVGNEQFF; cdr3_nt: TGTGCCAGCAGCGCCGTCTTTGCGGGGGTCGGAAATGAGCAGTTCTTC
j_call: TRBJ2-2; v_call: TRBV24-1; clone_size: many; d_call: TRBD1; cdr3_aa: CATSDYTGAPGELFF; cdr3_nt: TGTGCCACCAGTGATTATACAGGGGCCCCCGGGGAGCTGTTTTTT
j_call: TRBJ1-1; v_call: TRBV7-8; clone_size: many; d_call: -; cdr3_aa: CASSLLGSGTEAFF; cdr3_nt: TGTGCCAGCAGCTTATTAGGGTCGGGGACTGAAGCTTTCTTT
j_call: TRBJ2-1; v_call: TRBV30; clone_size: many; d_call: TRBD2; cdr3_aa: CAGGAGGSYNEQFF; cdr3_nt: TGTGCCGGGGGGGCGGGGGGATCCTACAATGAGCAGTTCTTC
j_call: TRBJ1-1; v_call: TRBV29-1; clone_size: many; d_call: TRBD1; cdr3_aa: CSVEDPRGGVGTEAFF; cdr3_nt: TGCAGCGTTGAAGATCCCAGGGGGGGGGTTGGCACTGAAGCTTTCTTT
j_call: TRBJ2-5; v_call: TRBV12-3/TRBV12-4; clone_size: many; d_call: TRBD2; cdr3_aa: CASSPNHLTSGRETQYF; cdr3_nt: TGTGCCAGCAGTCCCAACCATCTCACTAGCGGCCGGGAGACCCAGTACTTC
j_call: TRBJ1-1; v_call: TRBV7-2; clone_size: -; d_call: -; cdr3_aa: CASSLVGGTTFF; cdr3_nt: TGTGCCAGCAGCTTAGTCGGCGGGACGACTTTCTTT
j_call: TRBJ2-3; v_call: TRBV18; clone_size: many; d_call: -; cdr3_aa: CASSPLAAGDTQYF; cdr3_nt: TGTGCCAGCTCACCACTAGCGGCCGGGGATACGCAGTATTTT
j_call: TRBJ1-1; v_call: TRBV7-3; clone_size: many; d_call: -; cdr3_aa: CASSLTGGQNTEAFF; cdr3_nt: TGTGCCAGCAGCTTAACCGGTGGTCAGAACACTGAAGCTTTCTTT
j_call: TRBJ2-7; v_call: TRBV27; clone_size: many; d_call: -; cdr3_aa: CASSQDGSYEQYF; cdr3_nt: TGTGCCAGCAGCCAGGACGGGTCCTACGAGCAGTACTTC
j_call: TRBJ2-1; v_call: TRBV25-1; clone_size: -; d_call: TRBD2; cdr3_aa: CASSELASGGYSEQFF; cdr3_nt: TGTGCCAGCAGTGAATTGGCTAGCGGGGGCTACAGTGAGCAGTTCTTC
j_call: TRBJ2-1; v_call: TRBV11-2; clone_size: many; d_call: -; cdr3_aa: CASSLVAGEWNEQFF; cdr3_nt: TGTGCCAGCAGCTTAGTGGCAGGGGAATGGAATGAGCAGTTCTTC
j_call: TRBJ1-2; v_call: TRBV5-1; clone_size: many; d_call: -; cdr3_aa: CASSSSAGRRGYTF; cdr3_nt: TGCGCCAGCAGCTCTTCGGCAGGGCGGAGGGGCTACACCTTC
j_call: TRBJ2-1; v_call: TRBV29-1; clone_size: many; d_call: TRBD2; cdr3_aa: CSVASGRLSYNEQFF; cdr3_nt: TGCAGCGTTGCTAGCGGGAGGCTCTCCTACAATGAGCAGTTCTTC
j_call: TRBJ2-7; v_call: TRBV7-2; clone_size: many; d_call: TRBD2; cdr3_aa: CASSLGGLVSYEQYF; cdr3_nt: TGTGCCAGCAGCTTAGGGGGACTAGTATCCTACGAGCAGTACTTC
j_call: TRBJ2-7; v_call: TRBV20-1; clone_size: many; d_call: TRBD2; cdr3_aa: CSASTSGRVSSYEQYF; cdr3_nt: TGCAGTGCTTCGACTAGCGGGAGGGTGTCGTCCTACGAGCAGTACTTC
j_call: TRBJ1-2; v_call: TRBV12-3/TRBV12-4; clone_size: many; d_call: -; cdr3_aa: CASRAVQGYGYTF; cdr3_nt: TGTGCCAGCCGGGCGGTACAGGGCTATGGCTACACCTTC
j_call: TRBJ2-1; v_call: TRBV11-1; clone_size: many; d_call: -; cdr3_aa: CASSFQAESYNEQFF; cdr3_nt: TGTGCCAGCAGCTTCCAGGCGGAATCCTACAATGAGCAGTTCTTC
j_call: TRBJ2-3; v_call: TRBV27; clone_size: many; d_call: -; cdr3_aa: CASSLYIFHTDTQYF; cdr3_nt: TGTGCCAGCAGTTTATACATTTTTCATACGGATACGCAGTATTTT
j_call: TRBJ2-7; v_call: TRBV7-3; clone_size: many; d_call: -; cdr3_aa: CASSRSGPAGDEQYF; cdr3_nt: TGTGCCAGCAGCCGTTCAGGGCCAGCCGGAGACGAGCAGTACTTC
j_call: TRBJ1-1; v_call: TRBV7-9; clone_size: many; d_call: TRBD1; cdr3_aa: CASSLGDRLNTEAFF; cdr3_nt: TGTGCCAGCAGCTTAGGGGACAGACTGAACACTGAAGCTTTCTTT
j_call: TRBJ2-3; v_call: TRBV4-3; clone_size: many; d_call: -; cdr3_aa: CASSQELGGGTDTQYF; cdr3_nt: TGCGCCAGCAGCCAAGAATTGGGAGGGGGTACAGATACGCAGTATTTT
j_call: TRBJ1-1; v_call: TRBV12-3/TRBV12-4; clone_size: many; d_call: TRBD1; cdr3_aa: CASSLSRTGIHTEAFF; cdr3_nt: TGTGCCAGCAGTCTAAGTAGGACAGGGATTCATACTGAAGCTTTCTTT
j_call: TRBJ1-2; v_call: TRBV6-1; clone_size: many; d_call: TRBD1; cdr3_aa: CASTPQGGSGYTF; cdr3_nt: TGTGCCAGCACTCCCCAGGGGGGTTCTGGCTACACCTTC
j_call: TRBJ2-5; v_call: TRBV4-3; clone_size: many; d_call: -; cdr3_aa: CASSQAQGETQYF; cdr3_nt: TGCGCCAGCAGCCAAGCCCAGGGAGAGACCCAGTACTTC
j_call: TRBJ1-4; v_call: TRBV7-2; clone_size: many; d_call: -; cdr3_aa: CASSLSGAKEKLFF; cdr3_nt: TGTGCCAGCAGCTTATCGGGTGCGAAGGAAAAACTGTTTTTT
j_call: TRBJ2-4; v_call: TRBV12-3/TRBV12-4; clone_size: many; d_call: -; cdr3_aa: CASSPTRGSGPAKNIQYF; cdr3_nt: TGTGCCAGCAGTCCGACTAGAGGGTCGGGCCCAGCCAAAAACATTCAGTACTTC